This passage covers 27 T cell receptor beta chains from one sample sequenced in a study of T cell responses to AZD1222 COVID-19 vaccine. Here immunoSEQ multiplex PCR was the method, and the copy in TCRdb shows in-frame clones only, minus some. The sample contains some 66,000 clones, more than 75% of which appear only once. The source material was peripheral blood, sampled on day 0 of AZD1222 vaccination. These receptors originate from an adult in good health.

J is TRBJ1-1 and V is TRBV12-5, with D tentatively TRBD1 (5 bases). This CDR3 has 13 amino acids. With 4 bases removed from V and 7 bases from J, the gap between germline ends came to 13 bases. Germline V gives CDR1 LGHNT, CDR2 FRNRAP. DNA for the CDR3: TGTGCTAGTGGTTACCAGGCGGGGGATGAAGCTTTCTTT. This encodes CASGYQAGDEAFF.

The rearrangement uses TRBV5-1 and TRBJ2-7; 8 bases fit TRBD1. Looked up from germline, CDR1 is SGHRS and CDR2 is YFSETQ. The CDR3 runs to 14 residues. V lost 4 bases to trimming and J lost 2 bases; unmatched junction nucleotides: 5. The CDR3 DNA reads as TGCGCCAGCAGCGCACAGGGGGATGCCTACGAGCAGTACTTC. Its translation: CASSAQGDAYEQYF.

This chain connects TRBV20-1 to TRBJ2-5; D gene ambiguous. This CDR3 comprises 10 residues. Per germline, CDR1 DFQATT and CDR2 SNEGSKA (reference sequence). The ends were cut back, 5 bases at V and 5 bases at J, with 6 bases in the middle. Written as DNA, the CDR3 is TGCAGTGCTTGGCGGGAGACCCAGTACTTC. Translation gives CSAWRETQYF.

As DNA, the CDR3 is TGTGCCACCAGTGACGGTGATCCCCGGTACCAAGAGACCCAGTACTTC. Translated, it gives CATSDGDPRYQETQYF. The rearrangement links TRBV24-1 to TRBJ2-5; no reliable D call. The CDR3 contains 16 residues. Germline CDR1 is KGHDR and CDR2 is SFDVKD. Trimming removed 4 bases from V and 0 bases from J, with 14 bases in between.

The chain couples TRBV7-3 to TRBJ2-1; no definite D call. This CDR3 contains 14 residues. The germline gives CDR1 SGHTA, CDR2 FQGTGA. Trimming pared 3 bases from V and 5 bases from J, leaving 11 bases between. The CDR3 coding sequence is TGTGCCAGCAGCTTCCTGGGGATAGACAATGAGCAGTTCTTC. Translation gives CASSFLGIDNEQFF.

V is TRBV19 and J is TRBJ2-7; TRBD1 or TRBD2 may be the D gene (5 bases each). Between the trimmed V and J ends, which lost 4 bases and 5 bases, there was a span of 18 bases. This CDR3 is built from 15 residues. Germline assignment: CDR1 LNHDA and CDR2 SQIVND (reference sequence). CDR3 coding DNA: TGTGCCAGTAGTAACCTGCTACAGGACTTGAACGAGCAGTACTTC. It is translated as CASSNLLQDLNEQYF.

The V gene is TRBV3-1 (or the pseudogene TRBV3-2), the J gene TRBJ2-1; tentative D call: TRBD1 (6 bases). Per the germline V gene, CDR1 is LGHDT and CDR2 is YNNKEL (reference sequence). V was shortened by 0 bases and J by 12 bases, with 21 bases between the two germline ends. The CDR3 contains 16 residues. CDR3 nucleotides: TGTGCCAGCAGCCAAGATACGGCGGAGGCATCCAGGGGGCAGTTCTTC. Translated, it gives CASSQDTAEASRGQFF.

The chain uses TRBV7-2 and TRBJ2-5, with D maybe TRBD2 (5 bases). CDR1 SGHTA and CDR2 FQGNSA come from the germline V gene. Trimming took off 5 bases at V and 0 bases at J, with 13 bases between the two ends. This CDR3 is 15 amino acids long. For the CDR3, the DNA is TGTGCCAGCAGCCCAACGGACTGGTACCAAGAGACCCAGTACTTC. This encodes CASSPTDWYQETQYF.

About this clone: Mismatch with germline at one junction end may stem from a read error. The rearrangement joins TRBV28 to TRBJ2-7; 7 nucleotides agree with TRBD2. The CDR3 totals 13 residues. The germline V gene has CDR1 MDHEN and CDR2 SYDVKM. The CDR3 nucleotides are TGTGCTAGCAGTGGGGGGGATTGGCACGAGCAGTACTTC. This sequence encodes CASSGGDWHEQYF.

The chain carries TRBV7-2 and TRBJ2-5; no definite D call. CDR1 and CDR2 (germline): SGHTA, FQGNSA. CDR3 length: 11 residues. Deletions cut 7 bases from V and 5 bases from J, with 8 bases between. The CDR3 DNA reads as TGTGCCAGCACCTTGAAGGAGACCCAGTACTTC. Translation gives CASTLKETQYF. Full variable domain (rest looked up from reference TRBV7-2 and TRBJ2-5): GAGVSQSPSNKVTEKGKDVELRCDPISGHTALYWYRQSLGQGLEFLIYFQGNSAPDKSGLPSDRFSAERTGGSVSTLTIQRTQQEDSAVYLCASTLKETQYFGPGTRLLVL.

This rearrangement joins TRBV15 to TRBJ2-3; the match to TRBD2 covers 7 bases. Germline assignment: CDR1 LNHNV and CDR2 YYDKDF (reference sequence). This CDR3 contains 15 residues. After removal of 0 bases from V and 4 bases from J, the junction contained 4 bases not matched to a gene. As DNA, the CDR3 is TGTGCCACCAGCAGAGAGGCGGGAGTAGCAGATACGCAGTATTTT. Its translation: CATSREAGVADTQYF.

The rearrangement uses TRBV6-5 and TRBJ1-6, with D maybe TRBD1 (5 bases). CDR1 MNHEY and CDR2 SVGAGI come from the germline V gene. The CDR3 is made up of 13 amino acids. V gave up 7 bases and J gave up 7 bases, with 11 bases separating them. CDR3 residues: CASTLTENSPLHF. CDR3 in DNA: TGTGCCAGCACCCTGACAGAAAATTCACCCCTCCACTTT.

This chain uses TRBV9 with TRBJ2-5, with D perhaps TRBD1 (7 bases). Germline CDR1 reads SGDLS; CDR2 reads YYNGEE. There are 15 residues in the CDR3. V lost 4 bases to trimming and J lost 5 bases, with 18 bases between them. CDR3 sequence (DNA): TGTGCCAGCAGCCCCAGGGGGGCAGTCGATGAGACCCAGTACTTC. This codes for CASSPRGAVDETQYF. Using reference TRBV9 and TRBJ2-5 for the parts outside the CDR3, the full variable domain is DSGVTQTPKHLITATGQRVTLRCSPRSGDLSVYWYQQSLDQGLQFLIQYYNGEERAKGNILERFSAQQFPDLHSELNLSSLELGDSALYFCASSPRGAVDETQYFGPGTRLLVL.

Note on this clone: The germline gene is not matched at one end of the junction; a read error may be the cause. The J gene is TRBJ2-1, the V gene TRBV19; D may match TRBD1 or TRBD2 (5 bases each). This CDR3 is 15 amino acids long. CDR1 is LNHDA and CDR2 is SQIVND in the germline V gene (reference sequence). Written as DNA, the CDR3 is TGTGCCAGTGGTATGGAGGCAGGGATCTACAATGAGCAGTTCTTC. Its translation is CASGMEAGIYNEQFF.

The chain carries TRBV27 and TRBJ2-7; D call uncertain. The CDR3 has 15 amino acids. Germline CDR1 and CDR2: MNHEY and SMNVEV (reference sequence). V lost 3 bases and J lost 2, with 14 bases in between. DNA of the CDR3: TGTGCCAGCAGTTTCGGACCCATTGGGCCCTACGAGCAGTACTTC. As protein: CASSFGPIGPYEQYF.

This clone has just a few counts. This chain uses TRBV5-1 with TRBJ1-6; D is perhaps TRBD1 (6 bases). The V end lost 6 bases, the J end lost 7 bases, and 14 bases lay between the germline ends. CDR3 size: 14 residues. Per germline, CDR1 SGHRS and CDR2 YFSETQ. CDR3 protein: CASTEGGPNSPLHF. CDR3 nucleotide sequence: TGCGCCAGCACGGAGGGGGGGCCGAATTCACCCCTCCACTTT.

The chain carries TRBV3-1 (or the pseudogene TRBV3-2) and TRBJ1-1; 7 positions agree with TRBD1. CDR1 is LGHDT, CDR2 YNNKEL, per germline (reference sequence). This CDR3 region has 13 residues. After removal of 4 bases from V and 4 bases from J, the junction contained 3 bases not matched to a gene. This CDR3 reads CASSRQGRTEAFF. CDR3 coding DNA: TGTGCCAGCAGCCGACAGGGTCGCACTGAAGCTTTCTTT.

This sequence joins TRBV14 and TRBJ1-1; 9 positions agree with TRBD1. The CDR3 extends over 16 amino acids. Per the germline V gene, CDR1 is SGHDN and CDR2 is FVKESK. V lost 5 bases to trimming and J lost 1 base; unmatched junction nucleotides: 8. The CDR3 DNA reads as TGTGCCAGCAGCGAACTGCCGGGACAGGGGAACACTGAAGCTTTCTTT. It codes for CASSELPGQGNTEAFF.

The table lists this clone with a few counts. The rearrangement links TRBV6-5 to TRBJ2-5; D remains ambiguous. The CDR3 spans 12 residues. The germline CDR1 and CDR2 sequences are MNHEY and SVGAGI. Trimming shortened V by 0 bases and J by 2 bases, and 1 base separated the two germline ends. CDR3: CASSYSQETQYF. CDR3 nucleotides: TGTGCCAGCAGTTACTCTCAAGAGACCCAGTACTTC.

V usage is TRBV5-1 and J usage is TRBJ2-3; no clear D. The CDR3 is made up of 15 amino acids. V lost 0 bases, J lost 1 base, and 9 bases lay in between. Germline-derived CDR1 and CDR2 are SGHRS and YFSETQ. Here the CDR3 DNA reads TGCGCCAGCAGCTTGGAAGGATGGGGCACAGATACGCAGTATTTT. Translating it yields CASSLEGWGTDTQYF.

This clone was found once. The chain has TRBV4-2 and TRBJ1-6; TRBD1 agrees at 7 bases. In germline, CDR1 is LGHNA, CDR2 YNFKEQ. J gave up 7 bases and V 4 bases, and 4 bases lay outside the gene matches. CDR3 length equals 14 residues. This chain's CDR3 is CASSPGQNNSPLHF. The CDR3 nucleotides read TGTGCCAGCAGCCCGGGACAGAACAATTCACCCCTCCACTTT.

The chain joins TRBV11-2 to TRBJ1-6; D remains ambiguous. Germline loops: CDR1 SGHAT, CDR2 FQNNGV. This CDR3 has 16 residues. Between the trimmed V and J ends, which lost 0 bases and 8 bases, there was a span of 14 bases. CDR3 sequence reads: CASSLDTIRAYSPLHF. CDR3 sequence (DNA): TGTGCCAGCAGCTTAGATACGATCCGGGCATATTCACCCCTCCACTTT.

The chain recombines TRBV6-5 with TRBJ2-3; D might be TRBD1 (5 bases). The CDR3 is made up of 11 amino acids. V gave up 2 bases and J gave up 8 bases, with 5 bases separating them. Germline lookup yields CDR1 MNHEY and CDR2 SVGAGI. CDR3 DNA sequence: TGTGCCAGCAGTTACCAGGGTACGCAGTATTTT. It translates to CASSYQGTQYF.

The V call is TRBV11-3, the J call TRBJ2-1; 8 nucleotides line up with TRBD1. Losses at the gene ends were 5 bases for V and 2 bases for J; bases not matched to a gene: 5. Germline-derived CDR1 and CDR2 are SGHNT and YENEEA. The CDR3 runs 15 residues. The CDR3 loop reads CASSVDRGPYNEQFF. CDR3 DNA sequence: TGTGCCAGCAGCGTTGACAGGGGCCCCTACAATGAGCAGTTCTTC. Variable domain in full (rest from reference TRBV11-3 and TRBJ2-1): EAGVVQSPRYKIIEKKQPVAFWCNPISGHNTLYWYLQNLGQGPELLIRYENEEAVDDSQLPKDRFSAERLKGVDSTLKIQPAELGDSAVYLCASSVDRGPYNEQFFGPGTRLTVL.

The chain uses TRBV14 and TRBJ2-3; D is possibly TRBD2 (6 bases). V was shortened by 2 bases and J by 3 bases, with 12 bases between the two germline ends. The length of the CDR3 is 15 residues. CDR1 is SGHDN and CDR2 is FVKESK in the germline V gene. CDR3 loop: CASSQPGDVTDTQYF. The CDR3, as DNA: TGTGCCAGCAGCCAACCGGGAGATGTGACAGATACGCAGTATTTT.

This clone was counted a few times. The chain carries TRBV6-4 and TRBJ2-1; 12 positions match TRBD2. Germline V gives CDR1 MRHNA, CDR2 SNTAGT. Trimming removed 0 bases from V and 6 bases from J; junction bases left unmatched: 0. The CDR3 has 15 residues. The CDR3 protein is CASSDSTSGSNEQFF. CDR3 DNA: TGTGCCAGCAGTGACTCGACTAGCGGGAGCAATGAGCAGTTCTTC.

CDR3 nucleotides: TGTGCCAGCAGCTTGACCCAGGGGGGAACCGGGGAGCTGTTTTTT. It specifies CASSLTQGGTGELFF. This rearrangement joins TRBV5-6 to TRBJ2-2; a possible D gene is TRBD1 (7 bases). V was trimmed by 1 base and J by 5 bases, leaving 12 bases between them. This CDR3 region has 15 residues. CDR1 and CDR2 from the germline V gene are SGHDT and YYEEEE.